The 26 T cell receptor beta chains below come from one sample, sequenced in a study of T cells in Graves' hyperthyroidism and ophthalmopathy. Amplification of TCR beta CDR3 regions was performed using RNA transcripts as template. The HTBI set primed first-round TCR CDR3 RT-PCR. TCRdb re-called the multiplex PCR reads through MiXCR, storing one row per CDR3 protein. This table holds over 550,000 distinct CDR3 sequences, roughly 17% found once. Sequencing was performed on blood. The receptors were sampled from a woman between 18 and 30 years old with Graves' hyperthyroidism.

As DNA, the CDR3 is TGTGCCAGCAGGGGCACGGGACAGGGGGCTACCTACGAGCAGTACTTC. This codes for CASRGTGQGATYEQYF. The chain combines TRBV2 with TRBJ2-7; 12 nucleotides align to TRBD1. V was pared by 6 bases and J by 2 bases, with 8 bases of the junction left unmatched. This CDR3 spans 16 amino acids. Germline V lookup: CDR1 SNHLY, CDR2 FYNNEI.

This clonotype was found a few times. The chain joins TRBV10-2 to TRBJ2-1; TRBD1 matches at 11 bases. This CDR3 spans 16 amino acids. Trimming at V came to 7 bases and at J to 4 bases, leaving 9 bases not matched to a gene. CDR1 WSHSY and CDR2 SAAADI come from the germline V gene. In nucleotides, the CDR3 is TGCGCCAGCATGGATGAGGACAGGGGGCCTTACAATGAGCAGTTCTTC. It translates to CASMDEDRGPYNEQFF.

V gene TRBV7-2 combines with J gene TRBJ2-5; 12 bases are shared with TRBD2. Losses at the gene ends were 3 bases for V and 5 bases for J; bases not matched to a gene: 7. CDR1 and CDR2 (germline): SGHTA, FQGNSA. The CDR3 contains 16 residues. Written as DNA, the CDR3 is TGTGCCAGCAGCTTGGAAATACTAGCGGGGGGCGAGACCCAGTACTTC. Amino acids: CASSLEILAGGETQYF.

The chain couples TRBV5-1 to TRBJ1-1, with D unresolved. CDR1 and CDR2 from the germline V gene are SGHRS and YFSETQ. The V and J ends lost 1 base and 4 bases respectively, with 11 bases between them. CDR3 size: 14 residues. The DNA for the CDR3 is TGCGCCAGCAGCTTGCCATCGAGGAGCACTGAAGCTTTCTTT. It encodes CASSLPSRSTEAFF.

This clonotype was observed a handful of times. A much bigger clone sits one base away, suggesting this may be a read error. The rearrangement joins TRBV7-9 to TRBJ1-1, with TRBD1 matching over 9 bases. CDR1 is SEHNR and CDR2 is FQNEAQ in the germline V gene (reference sequence). V lost 4 bases and J lost 4; bases outside the gene matches: 4. The length of the CDR3 is 14 residues. The CDR3 nucleotides are TGTGCCAGCAGCTACGGACAGGGGAGCACTGAAGCTTTCTTT. Its protein product is CASSYGQGSTEAFF.

Ten or more counts support this clonotype. This rearrangement joins TRBV12-3 or TRBV12-4 to TRBJ1-1; 7 bases match TRBD1. The CDR3 is made up of 13 amino acids. The V gene end was trimmed by 6 bases and the J gene end by 6 bases; junction bases not matched to a gene: 7. The CDR3 sequence: CASSRTGQAEAFF. CDR3 DNA sequence: TGTGCCAGCAGCCGCACTGGACAGGCTGAAGCTTTCTTT.

This clonotype has a count of ten or more. The chain couples TRBV30 to TRBJ2-5, with 11 bases fitting TRBD1. After removal of 5 bases from V and 5 bases from J, the junction contained 10 bases not matched to a gene. From germline, CDR1 is GTSNPN and CDR2 SVGIG (reference sequence). The CDR3 is made up of 15 amino acids. CDR3 protein: CAWGRTGGSFETQYF. The CDR3, as DNA: TGTGCCTGGGGCAGGACAGGGGGCAGTTTTGAGACCCAGTACTTC.

This clonotype has a count of ten or more. The chain links TRBV20-1 to TRBJ2-3; 8 nucleotides align to TRBD2. CDR3 length equals 15 residues. In germline, CDR1 is DFQATT, CDR2 SNEGSKA (reference sequence). V was clipped by 3 bases and J by 2 bases; unmatched bases: 7. The CDR3 sequence: CSASSLAGVTDTQYF. CDR3 sequence (DNA): TGCAGTGCTAGCTCGCTAGCGGGCGTCACAGATACGCAGTATTTT.

This clonotype was seen ten or more times. The chain carries TRBV18 and TRBJ1-1; no clear D. Trimming removed 1 base at V and 7 bases at J, with 10 bases between. Per the germline V gene, CDR1 is KGHSH and CDR2 is LQKENI. The CDR3 runs to 13 residues. The CDR3, as DNA: TGTGCCAGCTCACCACAGCAGACCAATGAAGCTTTCTTT. Protein: CASSPQQTNEAFF.

This clonotype was counted many times. This chain links TRBV4-2 with TRBJ2-5, with TRBD2 matching 10 bases. The CDR3 sequence is 17 residues long. The V segment lost 2 bases and the J segment 4 bases; nucleotides outside the gene matches: 10. Germline V lookup: CDR1 LGHNA, CDR2 YNFKEQ. CDR3 DNA sequence: TGTGCCAGCAGCCAATTCACTAGCGGGATTGGGTCAGAGACCCAGTACTTC. This encodes CASSQFTSGIGSETQYF.

This chain joins TRBV5-6 and TRBJ2-7, with a tentative D call TRBD1 (5 bases). Germline loops: CDR1 SGHDT, CDR2 YYEEEE. The CDR3 is 15 amino acids. The germline V and J ends were trimmed by 4 bases and 5 bases, with 19 bases remaining between them. CDR3 region: CASSPTDIRAHEQYF. CDR3 nucleotide sequence: TGTGCCAGCAGCCCCACGGACATCAGGGCCCACGAGCAGTACTTC.

This clonotype was counted between two and nine times. The J gene is TRBJ1-2, the V gene TRBV29-1; D unclear. Per the germline V gene, CDR1 is SQVTM and CDR2 is ANQGSEA. This CDR3 spans 13 amino acids. Trimming stripped 2 bases from V and 2 bases from J, with 9 bases between. CDR3 nucleotides: TGCAGCGTTGAATTCCCAGGAAACTATGGCTACACCTTC. Translation: CSVEFPGNYGYTF.

This clonotype has only a few counts. The CDR3 loop reads CASSLEGTSGSWYNEQFF. Here the CDR3 DNA reads TGTGCCAGCAGCTTAGAAGGGACTAGCGGGAGCTGGTACAATGAGCAGTTCTTC. This chain connects TRBV7-2 to TRBJ2-1, with 14 nucleotides matching TRBD2. Trimming took 1 base from V and 4 from J; bases not matched to a gene: 6. CDR3 length: 18 amino acids. CDR1 and CDR2 (germline): SGHTA, FQGNSA.

The V gene is TRBV12-3 or TRBV12-4, the J gene TRBJ2-1, with unresolved D. The CDR3 is 14 residues long. Trimming pared 5 bases from V and 8 bases from J, leaving 16 bases between. The chain's CDR3 is CASSPAEIGYEQFF. The CDR3 nucleotides are TGTGCCAGCAGTCCCGCGGAGATAGGCTATGAGCAGTTCTTC.

This chain joins TRBV7-9 and TRBJ2-7; D possibly corresponds to TRBD2 (6 bases). V was trimmed by 2 bases and J by 4 bases, leaving 15 bases between them. The CDR3 has 15 residues. Germline CDR1 and CDR2: SEHNR and FQNEAQ (reference sequence). Here the CDR3 DNA reads TGTGCCAGCAGCTTAAGGCCCGGGGGAAATTACGAGCAGTACTTC. Protein sequence: CASSLRPGGNYEQYF.

V and J are TRBV20-1 and TRBJ2-5; weak D call: TRBD2 (5 bases). The germline gives CDR1 DFQATT, CDR2 SNEGSKA (reference sequence). The CDR3 is 10 residues long. The CDR3 sequence is CGLAGETQYF. CDR3 DNA: TGCGGACTGGCCGGGGAGACCCAGTACTTC.

This clonotype was picked up a small number of times. The chain combines TRBV9 with TRBJ2-7, with a weak D call TRBD1 (5 bases). The CDR3 runs to 14 residues. Trimming pared 0 bases from V and 3 bases from J, leaving 10 bases between. Per germline, CDR1 SGDLS and CDR2 YYNGEE. The CDR3 loop is CASSVGRRDYEQYF. CDR3 nucleotides: TGTGCCAGCAGCGTAGGGCGCAGGGACTACGAGCAGTACTTC.

This clonotype has at least ten counts. J is TRBJ2-3 and V is TRBV7-9; D gene unclear. Germline V gene lookup returns CDR1 SEHNR and CDR2 FQNEAQ (reference sequence). The CDR3 runs 14 residues. V was clipped by 1 base and J by 0 bases, with 5 bases between them. CDR3 residues: CASSLEVSTDTQYF. For the CDR3, the DNA is TGTGCCAGCAGCTTAGAGGTCAGCACAGATACGCAGTATTTT.

This clonotype was seen a handful of times. V usage is TRBV12-5 and J usage is TRBJ1-4; 7 bases line up with TRBD1. CDR3 size: 13 residues. Germline V lookup: CDR1 LGHNT, CDR2 FRNRAP. Trimming at V came to 9 bases and at J to 4 bases, leaving 5 bases not matched to a gene. The CDR3 DNA is TGTGCTAGCACGGGACAGATTAATGAAAAACTGTTTTTT. It yields the protein CASTGQINEKLFF. The variable domain in full, completed from reference TRBV12-5 and TRBJ1-4, reads DARVTQTPRHKVTEMGQEVTMRCQPILGHNTVFWYRQTMMQGLELLAYFRNRAPLDDSGMPKDRFSAEMPDATLATLKIQPSEPRDSAVYFCASTGQINEKLFFGSGTQLSVL.

In its sample, this clonotype was seen a few times. This sequence joins TRBV20-1 and TRBJ2-1; TRBD2 matches 13 bases. The length of the CDR3 is 14 residues. V dropped 4 bases and J dropped 6; count of bases not matched to a gene: 3. Germline V gives CDR1 DFQATT, CDR2 SNEGSKA (reference sequence). CDR3 residues: CSATRTSGGNEQFF. DNA of the CDR3: TGCAGTGCTACGAGGACTAGCGGGGGCAATGAGCAGTTCTTC.

The chain uses TRBV11-3 and TRBJ2-7; D remains ambiguous. V gave up 0 bases and J gave up 0 bases, with 9 bases separating them. The CDR3 is made up of 15 amino acids. Germline V CDR1 and CDR2: SGHNT, YENEEA. The CDR3 DNA reads TGTGCCAGCAGCTTAGAATTTGATAGCTCCTACGAGCAGTACTTC. This gives the protein CASSLEFDSSYEQYF.

This clonotype was detected a few times. The rearrangement uses TRBV18 and TRBJ2-5; possible D gene TRBD1, 5 bases. Germline V CDR1 and CDR2: KGHSH, LQKENI. Trimming removed 0 bases from V and 2 bases from J, with 7 bases in between. There are 14 residues in the CDR3. The CDR3 DNA reads as TGTGCCAGCTCACCACCGGACAAACAAGAGACCCAGTACTTC. It is translated as CASSPPDKQETQYF.

This clonotype showed up many times. The CDR3, as DNA: TGTGCCAGCAGTGAAGCGGCCGCAGGGACGTATGGCTACACCTTC. It yields the protein CASSEAAAGTYGYTF. The chain employs TRBV6-1 and TRBJ1-2; tentatively, D is TRBD1 (5 bases). Trimming left V 0 bases short and J 5 bases short, with 13 bases between. The CDR3 is 15 amino acids. The germline CDR1 and CDR2 sequences are MNHNS and SASEGT.

Details on this clonotype: A much larger clonotype is one base distant, so this may be a read error. The genes are TRBV6-1 and TRBJ1-2, with D tentatively TRBD1 (5 bases). The CDR3 is 16 residues long. Germline assignment: CDR1 MNHNS and CDR2 SASEGT. V was trimmed by 5 bases and J by 2 bases, leaving 18 bases between them. The CDR3 protein is CASSTGRARQNYGYTF. CDR3 DNA: TGTGCCAGCAGTACGGGACGGGCCAGACAAAACTATGGCTACACCTTC.

Written as DNA, the CDR3 is TGCGCCAGCAGCTTTCGACTAGCGGGGGATGGCACAGATACGCAGTATTTT. Protein sequence: CASSFRLAGDGTDTQYF. J is TRBJ2-3 and V is TRBV5-1; 12 bases are a match to TRBD2. Trimming cost V 2 bases and J 1 base; bases outside gene matches: 5. The CDR3 is 17 residues long. CDR1 and CDR2 (germline): SGHRS, YFSETQ.

V and J are TRBV7-8 and TRBJ2-7; 12 bases fit TRBD1. This CDR3 spans 16 amino acids. CDR1 and CDR2 from the germline V gene are SGHVS and FQNEAQ. The J segment lost 3 bases and the V segment lost 5 bases, leaving 8 bases of the junction unmatched. CDR3 sequence (DNA): TGTGCCAGCAGCCCCGGGAGGGACAGGGGGCACTACGAGCAGTACTTC. This gives the protein CASSPGRDRGHYEQYF.